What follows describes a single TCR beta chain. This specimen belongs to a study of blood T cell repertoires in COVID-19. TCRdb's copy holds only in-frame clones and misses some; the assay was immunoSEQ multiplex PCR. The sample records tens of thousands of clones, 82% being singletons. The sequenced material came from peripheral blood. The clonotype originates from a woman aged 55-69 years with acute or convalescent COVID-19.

The CDR3: CASSLGTGRAFF. DNA for the CDR3: TGTGCCAGCAGCTTGGGGACAGGGAGGGCTTTCTTT. This chain joins TRBV5-6 and TRBJ1-1; 8 bases fit TRBD1. The J segment lost 11 bases and the V segment lost 0 bases, leaving 3 bases of the junction unmatched. The length of the CDR3 is 12 residues. Germline values: CDR1 SGHDT, CDR2 YYEEEE.